This is a list of T cell receptor beta chains from one sample in a study of blood T cell repertoires in COVID-19. TCRdb keeps only in-frame clones here, not all; method: immunoSEQ multiplex PCR. In the table there are fewer than 60,000 clones, roughly 82% of which are singletons. The specimen was peripheral blood. The receptors were sampled from a human donor in a cohort sampled during active COVID-19. Each CDR3 is given with its conserved first and last residue. A D gene is named only where the DNA matches it firmly. Size tells how often a clone was seen (once, few, many) or the class of an expanded clone, and some rows leave it out.

D gene,J gene,clone size,V gene,CDR3 protein,CDR3 DNA
-,TRBJ2-1,once,TRBV19,CASSTRTSYNEQFF,TGTGCCAGTAGTACCCGGACTTCCTACAATGAGCAGTTCTTC
-,TRBJ1-5,-,TRBV19,CASSISRGSSNQPQHF,TGTGCCAGTAGTATAAGTCGTGGTAGTAGCAATCAGCCCCAGCATTTT
-,TRBJ1-5,-,TRBV2,CASSPGNQPQHF,TGTGCCAGCAGTCCAGGGAATCAGCCCCAGCATTTT
TRBD1,TRBJ2-1,few,TRBV19,CASSRDRVNEQFF,TGTGCCAGTTCCCGGGACAGAGTCAATGAGCAGTTCTTC
-,TRBJ2-1,-,TRBV18,CASSPPSGDNEQFF,TGTGCCAGCTCACCACCTTCAGGCGACAATGAGCAGTTCTTC
TRBD1,TRBJ1-2,-,TRBV5-1,CASSPLDRQGYTF,TGCGCCAGCAGCCCCCTGGACAGGCAGGGCTACACCTTC
-,TRBJ1-1,-,TRBV5-1,CASSLQGVGNTEAFF,TGCGCCAGCAGCTTACAGGGCGTGGGGAACACTGAAGCTTTCTTT
-,TRBJ2-5,-,TRBV7-3,CASSQGTIGETQYF,TGTGCCAGCAGCCAGGGGACTATAGGAGAGACCCAGTACTTC
-,TRBJ1-5,once,TRBV21-1,CASSKGPGTGRNQPQHF,TGTGCCAGCAGCAAAGGCCCCGGGACAGGGAGAAATCAGCCCCAGCATTTT
TRBD1,TRBJ2-7,-,TRBV5-1,CASSPGTADYEQYF,TGCGCCAGCAGCCCCGGGACAGCAGACTACGAGCAGTACTTC
-,TRBJ2-3,once,TRBV24-1,CATSDPGTSTDTQYF,TGTGCCACCAGTGACCCAGGGACTTCCACAGATACGCAGTATTTT
-,TRBJ2-7,few,TRBV9,CASSPWGPGEAYEQYF,TGTGCCAGCAGCCCTTGGGGCCCCGGGGAGGCCTACGAGCAGTACTTC
TRBD1,TRBJ1-2,-,TRBV30,CAWRSPGWGQGGNSNYGYTF,TGTGCCTGGAGAAGCCCTGGATGGGGACAGGGGGGGAACTCTAACTATGGCTACACCTTC
TRBD1,TRBJ1-4,-,TRBV28,CASSTDRANEKLFF,TGTGCCAGCAGCACGGACAGGGCTAATGAAAAACTGTTTTTT
TRBD2,TRBJ2-1,-,TRBV27,CASSPGLAVPREQFF,TGTGCCAGCAGTCCGGGACTAGCGGTTCCCCGGGAGCAGTTCTTC
-,TRBJ1-5,-,TRBV6-5,CASSNRANQPQHF,TGTGCCAGCAGTAACAGGGCGAATCAGCCCCAGCATTTT
-,TRBJ1-5,-,TRBV5-5,CASSLGDNSGNQPQHF,TGTGCCAGCAGCTTGGGGGACAACAGCGGCAATCAGCCCCAGCATTTT
-,TRBJ2-1,-,TRBV5-1,CASSLARGPGEEQFF,TGCGCCAGCAGCTTGGCCCGGGGTCCGGGAGAGGAGCAGTTCTTC
-,TRBJ2-7,-,TRBV28,CASSLGGSYEQYF,TGTGCCAGCAGTTTGGGGGGATCCTACGAGCAGTACTTC
-,TRBJ1-1,-,TRBV2,CASSGLRGNTEAFF,TGTGCCAGCAGTGGACTCCGGGGGAACACTGAAGCTTTCTTT
-,TRBJ1-1,-,TRBV6-5,CASSHSDSRPTEAFF,TGTGCCAGCAGCCACTCGGACAGTCGACCTACTGAAGCTTTCTTT
-,TRBJ1-2,-,TRBV27,CASRQGPYGYTF,TGTGCCAGCAGACAGGGACCCTATGGCTACACCTTC
TRBD1,TRBJ2-7,-,TRBV6-5,CASRTGQLYEQYF,TGTGCCAGCAGAACGGGACAGCTTTACGAGCAGTACTTC
TRBD2,TRBJ2-2,-,TRBV18,CASSRLAGNTGELFF,TGTGCCAGCTCGCGACTAGCGGGGAACACCGGGGAGCTGTTTTTT
TRBD2,TRBJ2-1,few,TRBV7-2,CASSPTDGRALNEQFF,TGTGCCAGCAGCCCGACGGACGGGAGGGCCCTGAATGAGCAGTTCTTC
-,TRBJ2-7,-,TRBV5-1,CASSLGQSAYEQYF,TGCGCCAGCAGCTTGGGCCAGTCAGCCTACGAGCAGTACTTC
-,TRBJ2-3,-,TRBV4-3,CASSQAGSSTDTQYF,TGCGCCAGCAGCCAAGCAGGGTCTAGCACAGATACGCAGTATTTT
-,TRBJ2-5,once,TRBV29-1,CSVRLEVGQETQYF,TGCAGCGTTAGGTTAGAGGTAGGCCAAGAGACCCAGTACTTC
-,TRBJ1-1,few,TRBV5-4,CASSLGRVGLETEAFF,TGTGCCAGCAGCTTGGGGCGGGTGGGGTTGGAGACTGAAGCTTTCTTT
TRBD1,TRBJ1-1,-,TRBV19,CAIRTGVNTEAFF,TGTGCCATCCGGACAGGGGTAAACACTGAAGCTTTCTTT
-,TRBJ2-7,-,TRBV6-5,CASSYSLVDEQYF,TGTGCCAGCAGTTACTCGTTAGTGGACGAGCAGTACTTC
-,TRBJ2-3,-,TRBV7-3,CASSFISTDTQYF,TGTGCCAGCAGCTTTATTAGCACAGATACGCAGTATTTT
-,TRBJ2-7,-,TRBV30,CAWTHNKNEQYF,TGTGCCTGGACCCACAACAAGAACGAGCAGTACTTC